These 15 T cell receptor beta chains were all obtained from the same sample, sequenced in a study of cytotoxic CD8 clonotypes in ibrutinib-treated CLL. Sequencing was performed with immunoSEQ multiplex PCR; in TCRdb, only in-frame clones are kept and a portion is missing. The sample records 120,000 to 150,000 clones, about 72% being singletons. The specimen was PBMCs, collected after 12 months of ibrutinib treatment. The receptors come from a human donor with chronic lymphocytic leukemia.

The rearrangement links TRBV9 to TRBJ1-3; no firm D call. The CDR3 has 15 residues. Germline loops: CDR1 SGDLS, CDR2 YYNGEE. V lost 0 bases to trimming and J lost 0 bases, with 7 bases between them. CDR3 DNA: TGTGCCAGCAGCGTAGAAGGTTACTCTGGAAACACCATATATTTT. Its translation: CASSVEGYSGNTIYF.

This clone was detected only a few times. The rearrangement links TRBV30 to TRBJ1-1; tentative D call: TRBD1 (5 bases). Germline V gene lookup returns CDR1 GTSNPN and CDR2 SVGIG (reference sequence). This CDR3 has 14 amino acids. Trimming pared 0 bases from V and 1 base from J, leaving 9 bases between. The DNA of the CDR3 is TGTGCCTGGAGTGTGGGGGGGAAGAACACTGAAGCTTTCTTT. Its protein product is CAWSVGGKNTEAFF. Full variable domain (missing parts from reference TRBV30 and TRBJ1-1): SQTIHQWPATLVQPVGSPLSLECTVEGTSNPNLYWYRQAAGRGLQLLFYSVGIGQISSEVPQNLSASRPQDRQFILSSKKLLLSDSGFYLCAWSVGGKNTEAFFGQGTRLTVV.

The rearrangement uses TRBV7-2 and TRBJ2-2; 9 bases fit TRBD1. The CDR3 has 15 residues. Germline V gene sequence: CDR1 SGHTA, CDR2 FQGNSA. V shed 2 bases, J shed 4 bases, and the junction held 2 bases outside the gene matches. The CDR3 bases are TGTGCCAGCAGCTTAACAGGGGGCATCACCGGGGAGCTGTTTTTT. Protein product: CASSLTGGITGELFF.

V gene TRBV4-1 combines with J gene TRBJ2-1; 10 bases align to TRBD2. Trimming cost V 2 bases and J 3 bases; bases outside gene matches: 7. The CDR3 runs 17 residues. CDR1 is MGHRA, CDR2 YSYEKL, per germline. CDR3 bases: TGCGCCAGCAGCCAACCCACACTAGCGGGGTACTACAATGAGCAGTTCTTC. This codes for CASSQPTLAGYYNEQFF.

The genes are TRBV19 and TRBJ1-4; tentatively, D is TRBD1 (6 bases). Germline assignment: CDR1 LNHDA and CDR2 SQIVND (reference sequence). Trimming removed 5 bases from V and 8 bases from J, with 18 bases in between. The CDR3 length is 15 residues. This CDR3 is CASSPYRVSSEKLFF. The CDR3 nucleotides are TGTGCCAGTAGTCCCTACAGGGTATCGAGCGAAAAACTGTTTTTT.

The CDR3 DNA is TGCGCCAGCAGCCAAGATGCGAGGATCCGGACTGAAAAACTGTTTTTT. Translation: CASSQDARIRTEKLFF. The chain employs TRBV4-3 and TRBJ1-4, with no clear D. CDR1 LGHNA and CDR2 YSLEER come from the germline V gene. Trimming cost V 0 bases and J 7 bases, with 15 bases left between them. The CDR3 has 16 residues.

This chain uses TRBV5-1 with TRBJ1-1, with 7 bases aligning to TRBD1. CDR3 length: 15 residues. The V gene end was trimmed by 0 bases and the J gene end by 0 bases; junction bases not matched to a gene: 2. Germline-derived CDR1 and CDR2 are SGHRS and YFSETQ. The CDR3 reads CASSLGGTVNTEAFF. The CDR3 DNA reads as TGCGCCAGCAGCTTGGGGGGGACAGTGAACACTGAAGCTTTCTTT.

The CDR3 sequence is CASSYSMGTPRDEAFF. CDR3 DNA: TGTGCCAGCAGTTACTCGATGGGCACCCCGAGGGATGAAGCTTTCTTT. The gene calls are TRBV6-5 and TRBJ1-1; D remains unclear. The CDR3 runs 16 residues. CDR1 is MNHEY, CDR2 SVGAGI, per germline. V gave up 0 bases and J gave up 7 bases, with 18 bases separating them.

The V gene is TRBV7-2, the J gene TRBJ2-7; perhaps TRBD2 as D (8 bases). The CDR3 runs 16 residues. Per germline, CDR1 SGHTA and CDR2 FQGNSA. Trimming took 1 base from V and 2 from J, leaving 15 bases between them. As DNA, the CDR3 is TGTGCCAGCAGCTTAGGAGGGGGCGGGAGGCCCTACGAGCAGTACTTC. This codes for CASSLGGGGRPYEQYF.

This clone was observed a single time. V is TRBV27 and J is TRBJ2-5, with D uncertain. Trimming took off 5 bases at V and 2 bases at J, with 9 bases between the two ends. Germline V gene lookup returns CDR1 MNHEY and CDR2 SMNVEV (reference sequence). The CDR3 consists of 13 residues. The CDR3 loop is CASSPWGQETQYF. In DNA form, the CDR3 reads TGTGCCAGCAGTCCCTGGGGACAAGAGACCCAGTACTTC.

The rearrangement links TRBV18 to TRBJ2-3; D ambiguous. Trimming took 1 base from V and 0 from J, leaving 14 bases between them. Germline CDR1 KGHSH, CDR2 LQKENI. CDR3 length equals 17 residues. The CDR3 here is CASSPRQAIVSTDTQYF. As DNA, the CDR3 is TGTGCCAGCTCACCACGCCAGGCGATAGTTAGCACAGATACGCAGTATTTT.

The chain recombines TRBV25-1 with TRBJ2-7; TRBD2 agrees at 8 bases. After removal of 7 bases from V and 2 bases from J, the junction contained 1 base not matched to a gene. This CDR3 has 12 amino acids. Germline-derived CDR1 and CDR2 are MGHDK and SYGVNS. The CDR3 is CASISGTYEQYF. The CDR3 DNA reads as TGTGCCAGCATTAGCGGGACCTACGAGCAGTACTTC.

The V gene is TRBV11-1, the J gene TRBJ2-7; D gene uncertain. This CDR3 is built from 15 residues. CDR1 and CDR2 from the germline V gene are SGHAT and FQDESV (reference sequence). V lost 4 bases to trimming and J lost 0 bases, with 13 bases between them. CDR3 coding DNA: TGTGCCAGCAGCTCTCGGACGGAGAGCTCCTACGAGCAGTACTTC. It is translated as CASSSRTESSYEQYF.

Here the CDR3 reads CASSVVAGGSGANVLTF. Written as DNA, the CDR3 is TGTGCCAGCAGCGTAGTGGCAGGCGGCTCTGGGGCCAACGTCCTGACTTTC. V gene TRBV9 combines with J gene TRBJ2-6, with unresolved D. Per the germline V gene, CDR1 is SGDLS and CDR2 is YYNGEE. With 0 bases removed from V and 0 bases from J, the gap between germline ends came to 10 bases. CDR3 length: 17 amino acids.

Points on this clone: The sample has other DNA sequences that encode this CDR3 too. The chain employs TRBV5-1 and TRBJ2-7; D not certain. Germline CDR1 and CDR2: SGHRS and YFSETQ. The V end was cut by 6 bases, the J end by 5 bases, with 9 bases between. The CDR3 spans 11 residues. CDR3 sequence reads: CASNLRDEQYF. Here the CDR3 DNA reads TGCGCCAGCAATCTCCGCGACGAGCAGTACTTC.